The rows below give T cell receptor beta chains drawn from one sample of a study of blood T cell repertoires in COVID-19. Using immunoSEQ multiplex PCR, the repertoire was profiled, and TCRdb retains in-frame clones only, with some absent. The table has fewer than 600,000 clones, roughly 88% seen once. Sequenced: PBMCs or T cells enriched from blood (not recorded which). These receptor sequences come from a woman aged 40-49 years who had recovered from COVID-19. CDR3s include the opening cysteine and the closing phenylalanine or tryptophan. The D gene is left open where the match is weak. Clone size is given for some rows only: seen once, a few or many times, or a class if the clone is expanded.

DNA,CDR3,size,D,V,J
TGTGCCAGCAGCTTCGGGGCCGGACTAGACTACGAGCAGTACTTC,CASSFGAGLDYEQYF,-,TRBD2,TRBV5-4,TRBJ2-7
TGTGCCAGTAGTATAGGCCAGGGGGCCGTTGGTCAGCCCCAGCATTTT,CASSIGQGAVGQPQHF,-,TRBD1,TRBV19,TRBJ1-5
TGTGCCATCAGTGGGTTGGGACTGTTTAACACTGAAGCTTTCTTT,CAISGLGLFNTEAFF,-,-,TRBV10-3,TRBJ1-1
TGCGCCAGCAGCCAGGACCGGGACAGGGTTGCTTTCTTT,CASSQDRDRVAFF,-,TRBD1,TRBV4-3,TRBJ1-1
TGTGCCAGTAGTACCCTTACCGGGAGCTACAATGAGCAGTTCTTC,CASSTLTGSYNEQFF,-,-,TRBV19,TRBJ2-1
TGCGCCAGCAGTCTTAATGAACAGGGTACTGAAGCTTTCTTT,CASSLNEQGTEAFF,-,-,TRBV4-1,TRBJ1-1
TGCAGCGTACACAGCGGAACCTACGAGCAGTACTTC,CSVHSGTYEQYF,-,-,TRBV29-1,TRBJ2-7
TGTGCCAGCTCACCAGAGCGGGCCCCCTACGAGCAGTACTTC,CASSPERAPYEQYF,-,-,TRBV18,TRBJ2-7
TGTGCCAGCAGCGCTAGCGGGAGGGCCATAATAAGTGAGCAGTTCTTC,CASSASGRAIISEQFF,-,TRBD2,TRBV5-6,TRBJ2-1
TGCGCCAGCAGCCAAGATAGCCACAGGCAAGATGGCTACACCTTC,CASSQDSHRQDGYTF,-,-,TRBV4-3,TRBJ1-2
TGTGCCAGCAGTGTGGGAGGGATCCATGGCTACACCTTC,CASSVGGIHGYTF,-,-,TRBV7-9,TRBJ1-2
TGTGCCAGCAGCTCAGGGTATAATTCACCCCTCCACTTT,CASSSGYNSPLHF,-,-,TRBV7-2,TRBJ1-6
TGTGCCAGCAGCTTAGCACCAGATTCTGACAATGAGCAGTTCTTC,CASSLAPDSDNEQFF,-,-,TRBV7-2,TRBJ2-1
TGTGCCAGCAGCTTAGGGTTTTCCGGGCAGGGCGAGTCCTACACCTTC,CASSLGFSGQGESYTF,-,-,TRBV7-9,TRBJ1-2
TGTGCCAGCAGGGCCACGGGTACTGAAGCTTTCTTT,CASRATGTEAFF,-,-,TRBV7-9,TRBJ1-1
TGTGCCAGTAGTATATTTGAGAGCACTAGCGGTAATGAGCAGTTCTTC,CASSIFESTSGNEQFF,-,TRBD2,TRBV19,TRBJ2-1
TGCGCCAGCAGCTTGGATAGAGCCGGGGCCAACGTCCTGACTTTC,CASSLDRAGANVLTF,-,-,TRBV5-1,TRBJ2-6
TGTGCCAGCAGCTTAGTGCGGGCCAACAATGAGCAGTTCTTC,CASSLVRANNEQFF,-,-,TRBV11-3,TRBJ2-1
TGCGCCAGCAGCCATGAAGGACAGGGGACCTACGAGCAGTACTTC,CASSHEGQGTYEQYF,-,TRBD1,TRBV4-3,TRBJ2-7
-,CASSQVGQGAHTF,few,-,TRBV4-1,TRBJ1-2